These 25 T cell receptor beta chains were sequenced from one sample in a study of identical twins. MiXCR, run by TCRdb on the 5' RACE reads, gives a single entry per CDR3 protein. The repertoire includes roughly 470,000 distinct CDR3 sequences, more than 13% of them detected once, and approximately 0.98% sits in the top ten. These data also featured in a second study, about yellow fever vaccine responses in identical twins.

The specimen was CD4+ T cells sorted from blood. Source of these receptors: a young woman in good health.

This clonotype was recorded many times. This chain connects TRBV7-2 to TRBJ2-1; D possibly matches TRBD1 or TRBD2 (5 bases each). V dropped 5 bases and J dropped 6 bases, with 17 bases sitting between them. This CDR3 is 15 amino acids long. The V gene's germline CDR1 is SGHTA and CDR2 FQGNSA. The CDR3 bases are TGTGCCAGCAGCCCGGGGCTAGTCAGTAGCAATGAGCAGTTCTTC. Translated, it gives CASSPGLVSSNEQFF.

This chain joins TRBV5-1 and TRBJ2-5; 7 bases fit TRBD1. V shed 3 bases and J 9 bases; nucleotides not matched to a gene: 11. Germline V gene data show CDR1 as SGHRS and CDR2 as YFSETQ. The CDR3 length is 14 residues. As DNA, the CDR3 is TGCGCCAGCAGCTCGTCCGGGACAGCAGGGTCCCAGTACTTC. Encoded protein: CASSSSGTAGSQYF.

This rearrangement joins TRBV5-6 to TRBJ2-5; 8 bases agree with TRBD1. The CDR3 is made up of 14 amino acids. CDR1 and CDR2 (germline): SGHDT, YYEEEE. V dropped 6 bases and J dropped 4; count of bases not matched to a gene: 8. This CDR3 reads CASIDRGLTETQYF. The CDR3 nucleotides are TGTGCCAGCATCGACAGGGGACTCACAGAGACCCAGTACTTC. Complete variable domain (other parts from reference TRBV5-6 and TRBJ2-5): DAGVTQSPTHLIKTRGQQVTLRCSPKSGHDTVSWYQQALGQGPQFIFQYYEEEERQRGNFPDRFSGHQFPNYSSELNVNALLLGDSALYLCASIDRGLTETQYFGPGTRLLVL.

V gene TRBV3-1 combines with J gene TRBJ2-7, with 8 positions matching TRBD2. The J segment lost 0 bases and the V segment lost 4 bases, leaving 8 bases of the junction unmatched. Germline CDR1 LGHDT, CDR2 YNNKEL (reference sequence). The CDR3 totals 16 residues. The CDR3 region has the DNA TGTGCCAGCAGCCGGGGACTAGATTTGAACTCCTACGAGCAGTACTTC. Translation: CASSRGLDLNSYEQYF.

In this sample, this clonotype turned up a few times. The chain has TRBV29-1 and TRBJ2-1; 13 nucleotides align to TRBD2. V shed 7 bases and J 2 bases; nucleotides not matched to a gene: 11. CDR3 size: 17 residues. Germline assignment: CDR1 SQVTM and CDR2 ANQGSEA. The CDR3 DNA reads TGCAGCGGGACCCGACTAGCGGGGGGATGGGCCTACAATGAGCAGTTCTTC. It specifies CSGTRLAGGWAYNEQFF.

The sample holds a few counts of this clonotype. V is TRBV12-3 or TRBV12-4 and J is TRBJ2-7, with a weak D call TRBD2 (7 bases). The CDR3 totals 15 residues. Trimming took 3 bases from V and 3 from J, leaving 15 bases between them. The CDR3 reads CASSFLGGGGYEQYF. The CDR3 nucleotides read TGTGCCAGCAGTTTTTTGGGAGGGGGGGGCTACGAGCAGTACTTC.

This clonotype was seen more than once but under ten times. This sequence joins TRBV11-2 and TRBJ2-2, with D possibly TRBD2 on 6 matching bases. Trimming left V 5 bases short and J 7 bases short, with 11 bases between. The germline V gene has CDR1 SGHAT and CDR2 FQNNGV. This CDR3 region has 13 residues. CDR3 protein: CASSPEGDGELFF. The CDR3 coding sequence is TGTGCCAGCAGCCCGGAGGGTGACGGGGAGCTGTTTTTT.

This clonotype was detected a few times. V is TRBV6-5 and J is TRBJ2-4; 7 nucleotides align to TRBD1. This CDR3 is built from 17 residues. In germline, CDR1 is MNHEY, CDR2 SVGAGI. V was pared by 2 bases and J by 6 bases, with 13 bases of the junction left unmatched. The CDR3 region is CASSYGVRGLRGNIQYF. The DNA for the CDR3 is TGTGCCAGCAGTTACGGTGTTAGGGGGCTCCGGGGAAACATTCAGTACTTC.

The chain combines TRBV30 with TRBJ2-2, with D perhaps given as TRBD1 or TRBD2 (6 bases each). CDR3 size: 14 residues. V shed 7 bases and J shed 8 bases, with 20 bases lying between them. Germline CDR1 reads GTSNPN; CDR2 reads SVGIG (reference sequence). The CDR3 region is CASRSGGLYGELFF. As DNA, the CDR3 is TGTGCCTCCCGTTCTGGGGGGCTGTATGGGGAGCTGTTTTTT.

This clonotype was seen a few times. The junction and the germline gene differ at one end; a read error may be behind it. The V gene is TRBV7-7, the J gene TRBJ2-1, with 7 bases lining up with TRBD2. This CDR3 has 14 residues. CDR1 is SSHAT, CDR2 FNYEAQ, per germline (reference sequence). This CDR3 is CASSPAGLGREQFF. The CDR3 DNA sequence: TGTGCTAGCAGCCCAGCGGGATTAGGGCGTGAGCAGTTCTTC.

Here the CDR3 reads CASSRGQVLAKNIQYF. For the CDR3, the DNA is TGTGCCAGCTCGAGAGGACAAGTACTAGCCAAAAACATTCAGTACTTC. This rearrangement joins TRBV13 to TRBJ2-4; the D gene is possibly TRBD1 (5 bases). CDR1 is PRHDT, CDR2 FYEKMQ, per germline (reference sequence). Deletions cut 8 bases from V and 0 bases from J, with 17 bases between. This CDR3 region has 16 residues.

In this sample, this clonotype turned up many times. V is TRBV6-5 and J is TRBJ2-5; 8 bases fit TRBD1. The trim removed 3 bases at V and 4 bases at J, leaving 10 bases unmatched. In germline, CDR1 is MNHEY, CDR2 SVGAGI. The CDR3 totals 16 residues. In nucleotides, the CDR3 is TGTGCCAGCAGTTATTATGGGACAGGCCGAGGAGAGACCCAGTACTTC. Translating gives CASSYYGTGRGETQYF.

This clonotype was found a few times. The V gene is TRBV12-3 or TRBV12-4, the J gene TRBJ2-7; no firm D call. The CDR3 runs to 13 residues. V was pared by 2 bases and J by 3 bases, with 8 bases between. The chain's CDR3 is CASSLKALYEQYF. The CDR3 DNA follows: TGTGCCAGCAGTTTAAAGGCTCTCTACGAGCAGTACTTC.

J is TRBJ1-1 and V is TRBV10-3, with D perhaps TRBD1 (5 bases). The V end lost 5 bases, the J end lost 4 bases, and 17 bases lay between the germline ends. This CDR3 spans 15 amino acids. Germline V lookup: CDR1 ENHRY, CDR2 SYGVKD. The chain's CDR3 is CAISPTGQGGTEAFF. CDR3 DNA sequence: TGTGCCATCAGTCCAACTGGGCAGGGAGGCACTGAAGCTTTCTTT.

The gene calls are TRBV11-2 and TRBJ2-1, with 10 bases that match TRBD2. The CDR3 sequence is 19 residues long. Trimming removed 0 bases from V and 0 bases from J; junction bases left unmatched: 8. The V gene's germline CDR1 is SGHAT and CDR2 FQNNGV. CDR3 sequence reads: CASSLDELAGRTSYNEQFF. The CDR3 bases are TGTGCCAGCAGCTTAGATGAACTAGCGGGGAGAACCTCCTACAATGAGCAGTTCTTC.

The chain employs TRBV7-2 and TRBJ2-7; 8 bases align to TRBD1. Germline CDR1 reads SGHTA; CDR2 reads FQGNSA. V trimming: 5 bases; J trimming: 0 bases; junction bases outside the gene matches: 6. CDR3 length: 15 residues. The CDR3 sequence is CASSPRTGYSYEQYF. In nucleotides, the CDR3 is TGTGCCAGCAGCCCACGGACAGGGTACTCCTACGAGCAGTACTTC.

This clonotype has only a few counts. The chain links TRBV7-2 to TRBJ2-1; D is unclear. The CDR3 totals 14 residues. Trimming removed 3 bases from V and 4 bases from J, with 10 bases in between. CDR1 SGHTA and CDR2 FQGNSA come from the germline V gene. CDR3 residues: CASSFTLSYNEQFF. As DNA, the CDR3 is TGTGCCAGCAGCTTCACTCTGTCGTACAATGAGCAGTTCTTC.

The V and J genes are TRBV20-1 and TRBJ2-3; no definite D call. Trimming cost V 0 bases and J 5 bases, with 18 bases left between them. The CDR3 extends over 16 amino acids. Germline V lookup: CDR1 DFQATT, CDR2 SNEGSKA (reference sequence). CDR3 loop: CSARDVTLSLKDTQYF. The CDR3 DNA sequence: TGCAGTGCTAGAGATGTCACATTAAGCCTTAAAGATACGCAGTATTTT.

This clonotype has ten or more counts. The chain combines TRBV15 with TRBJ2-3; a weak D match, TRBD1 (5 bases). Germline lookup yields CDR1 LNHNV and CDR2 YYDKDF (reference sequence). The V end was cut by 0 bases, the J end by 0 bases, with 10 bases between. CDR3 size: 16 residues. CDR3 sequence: CATSRDGATSTDTQYF. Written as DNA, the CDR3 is TGTGCCACCAGCAGAGATGGGGCCACTAGCACAGATACGCAGTATTTT.

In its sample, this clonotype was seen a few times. In DNA form, the CDR3 reads TGTGCCAGCAGCCAAGCGGGGATTCGGGCCGGGGAGCTGTTTTTT. Translating gives CASSQAGIRAGELFF. This rearrangement joins TRBV3-1 to TRBJ2-2; a possible D gene is TRBD2 (5 bases). This CDR3 contains 15 residues. Trimming cost V 1 base and J 6 bases, with 12 bases left between them. Germline lookup yields CDR1 LGHDT and CDR2 YNNKEL (reference sequence).

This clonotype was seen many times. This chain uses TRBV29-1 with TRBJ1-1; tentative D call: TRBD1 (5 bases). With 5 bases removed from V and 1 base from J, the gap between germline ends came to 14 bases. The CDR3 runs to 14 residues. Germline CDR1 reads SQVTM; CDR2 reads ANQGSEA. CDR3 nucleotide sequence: TGCAGCGTTCTTAGGCAGGGCAAGAACACTGAAGCTTTCTTT. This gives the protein CSVLRQGKNTEAFF.

This chain's CDR3 is CAITPTTGETAGAFF. CDR3 bases: TGTGCCATCACCCCGACGACAGGGGAGACCGCTGGGGCTTTCTTT. V gene TRBV10-3 combines with J gene TRBJ1-1; TRBD1 agrees at 8 bases. The germline V gene encodes CDR1 ENHRY and CDR2 SYGVKD. V gave up 7 bases and J gave up 11 bases; unmatched junction bases: 18. This CDR3 comprises 15 residues.

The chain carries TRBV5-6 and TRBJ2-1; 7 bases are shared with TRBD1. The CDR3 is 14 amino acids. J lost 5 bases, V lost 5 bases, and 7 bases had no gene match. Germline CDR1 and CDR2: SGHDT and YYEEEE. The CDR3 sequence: CASRELDRDNEQFF. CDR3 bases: TGTGCCAGCAGGGAGTTAGACAGGGACAATGAGCAGTTCTTC. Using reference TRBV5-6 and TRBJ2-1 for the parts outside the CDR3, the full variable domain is DAGVTQSPTHLIKTRGQQVTLRCSPKSGHDTVSWYQQALGQGPQFIFQYYEEEERQRGNFPDRFSGHQFPNYSSELNVNALLLGDSALYLCASRELDRDNEQFFGPGTRLTVL.

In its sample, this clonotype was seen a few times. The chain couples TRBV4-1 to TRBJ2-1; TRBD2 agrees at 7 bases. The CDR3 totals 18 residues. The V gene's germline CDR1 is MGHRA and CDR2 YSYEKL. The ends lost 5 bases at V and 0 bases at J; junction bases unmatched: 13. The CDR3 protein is CASSLGRASGLSYNEQFF. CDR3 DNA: TGCGCCAGCAGCTTGGGACGGGCTAGCGGACTCTCCTACAATGAGCAGTTCTTC.

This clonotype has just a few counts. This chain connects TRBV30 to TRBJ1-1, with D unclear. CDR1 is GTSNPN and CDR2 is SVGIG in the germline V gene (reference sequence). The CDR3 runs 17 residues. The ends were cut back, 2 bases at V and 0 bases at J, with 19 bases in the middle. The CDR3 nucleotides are TGTGCCTGGAGTCCCCCGTTATTCGGCAGGATGAACACTGAAGCTTTCTTT. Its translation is CAWSPPLFGRMNTEAFF.